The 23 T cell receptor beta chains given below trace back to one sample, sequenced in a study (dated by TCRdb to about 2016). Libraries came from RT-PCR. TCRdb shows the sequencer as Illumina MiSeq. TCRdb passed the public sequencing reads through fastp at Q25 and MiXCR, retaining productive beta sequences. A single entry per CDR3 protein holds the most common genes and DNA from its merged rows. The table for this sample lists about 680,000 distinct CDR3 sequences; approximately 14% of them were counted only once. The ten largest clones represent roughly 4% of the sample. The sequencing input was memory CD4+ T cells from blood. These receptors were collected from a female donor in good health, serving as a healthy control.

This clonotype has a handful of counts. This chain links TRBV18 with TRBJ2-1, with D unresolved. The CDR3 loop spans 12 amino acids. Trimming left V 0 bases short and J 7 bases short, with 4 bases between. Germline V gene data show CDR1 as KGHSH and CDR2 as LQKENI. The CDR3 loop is CASSPPMNEQFF. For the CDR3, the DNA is TGTGCCAGCTCACCACCTATGAATGAGCAGTTCTTC.

DNA of the CDR3: TGTGCCATCTCCGGGGGGGAAAGCTATGGCTACACCTTC. The encoded protein is CAISGGESYGYTF. The rearrangement uses TRBV10-3 and TRBJ1-2; possibly TRBD1 for D (5 bases). Trimming stripped 8 bases from V and 4 bases from J, with 14 bases between. Germline CDR1 reads ENHRY; CDR2 reads SYGVKD. The CDR3 runs 13 residues.

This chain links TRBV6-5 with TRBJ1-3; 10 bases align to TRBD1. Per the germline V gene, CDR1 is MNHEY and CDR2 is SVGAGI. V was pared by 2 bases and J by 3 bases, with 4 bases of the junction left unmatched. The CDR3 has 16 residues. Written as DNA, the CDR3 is TGTGCCAGCAGTTACGTAGGGACAGGGGTTGGAAACACCATATATTTT. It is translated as CASSYVGTGVGNTIYF.

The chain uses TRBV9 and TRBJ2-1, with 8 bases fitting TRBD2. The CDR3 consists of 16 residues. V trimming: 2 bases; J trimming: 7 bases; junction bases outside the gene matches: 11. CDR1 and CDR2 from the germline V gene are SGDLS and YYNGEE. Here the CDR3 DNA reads TGTGCCAGCAGCGTGATGAGCGGGAGTGGCTTAAATGAGCAGTTCTTC. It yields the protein CASSVMSGSGLNEQFF.

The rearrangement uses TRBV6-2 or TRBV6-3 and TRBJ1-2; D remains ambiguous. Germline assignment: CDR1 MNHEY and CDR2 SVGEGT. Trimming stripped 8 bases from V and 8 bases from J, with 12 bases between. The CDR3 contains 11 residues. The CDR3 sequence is CASGTTGGYTF. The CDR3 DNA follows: TGTGCCAGCGGTACAACGGGCGGCTACACCTTC.

The DNA of the CDR3 is TGTGCCAGCAGTTTCGAGAGCCTCAAGGAGCAGTTCTTC. The encoded protein is CASSFESLKEQFF. This rearrangement joins TRBV12-3 or TRBV12-4 to TRBJ2-1; D is undetermined. The CDR3 totals 13 residues. V lost 3 bases to trimming and J lost 10 bases, with 13 bases between them.

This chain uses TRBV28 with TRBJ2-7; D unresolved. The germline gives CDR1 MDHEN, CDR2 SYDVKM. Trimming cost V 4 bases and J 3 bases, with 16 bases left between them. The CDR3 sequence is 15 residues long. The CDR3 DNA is TGTGCCAGCAGTTCCTTTTCCCAATCGGGCTACGAGCAGTACTTC. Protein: CASSSFSQSGYEQYF.

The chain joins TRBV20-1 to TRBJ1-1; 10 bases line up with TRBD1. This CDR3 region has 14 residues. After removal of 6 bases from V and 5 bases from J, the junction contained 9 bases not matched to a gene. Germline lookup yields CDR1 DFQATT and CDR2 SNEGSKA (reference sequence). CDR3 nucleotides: TGCAGTGCCGTTTTCCGACAGGGGGCGACTGAAGCTTTCTTT. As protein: CSAVFRQGATEAFF.

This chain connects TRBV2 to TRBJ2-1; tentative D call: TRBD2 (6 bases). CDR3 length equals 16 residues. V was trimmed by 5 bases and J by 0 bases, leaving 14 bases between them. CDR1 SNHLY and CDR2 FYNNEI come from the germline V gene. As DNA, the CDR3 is TGTGCCAGCAGTTATGAAGCGGGTTCCTCCTACAATGAGCAGTTCTTC. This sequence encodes CASSYEAGSSYNEQFF.

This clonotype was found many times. The CDR3 sequence: CSVELVMGGDTQYF. Here the CDR3 DNA reads TGCAGCGTTGAACTGGTTATGGGGGGGGATACGCAGTATTTT. The J gene is TRBJ2-3, the V gene TRBV29-1; 7 bases line up with TRBD2. The CDR3 spans 14 residues. The J segment lost 6 bases and the V segment lost 2 bases, leaving 8 bases of the junction unmatched. In germline, CDR1 is SQVTM, CDR2 ANQGSEA.

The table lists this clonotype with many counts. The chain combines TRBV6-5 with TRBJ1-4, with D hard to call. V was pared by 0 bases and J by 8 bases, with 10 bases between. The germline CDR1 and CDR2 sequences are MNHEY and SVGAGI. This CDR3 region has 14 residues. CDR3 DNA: TGTGCCAGCAGTTACTCCACCTCCGGAGAAAAACTGTTTTTT. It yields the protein CASSYSTSGEKLFF.

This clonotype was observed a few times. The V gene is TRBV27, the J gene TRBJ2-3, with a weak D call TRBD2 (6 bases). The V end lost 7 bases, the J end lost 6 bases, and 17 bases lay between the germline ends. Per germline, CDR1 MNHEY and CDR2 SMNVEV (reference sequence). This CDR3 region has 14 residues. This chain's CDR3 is CASTPWGVSDTQYF. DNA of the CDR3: TGTGCCAGCACCCCTTGGGGGGTTTCCGATACGCAGTATTTT.

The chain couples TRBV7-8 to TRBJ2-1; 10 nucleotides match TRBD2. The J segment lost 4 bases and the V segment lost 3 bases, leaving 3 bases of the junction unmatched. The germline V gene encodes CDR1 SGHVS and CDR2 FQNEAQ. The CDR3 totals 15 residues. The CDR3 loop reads CASSFSGRNYNEQFF. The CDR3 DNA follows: TGTGCCAGCAGCTTTAGCGGGAGGAATTACAATGAGCAGTTCTTC.

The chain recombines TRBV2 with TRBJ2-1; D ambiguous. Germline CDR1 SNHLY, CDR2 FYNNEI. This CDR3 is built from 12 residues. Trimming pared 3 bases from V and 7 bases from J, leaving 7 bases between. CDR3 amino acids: CASSDRSNEQFF. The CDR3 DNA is TGTGCCAGCAGTGACAGGTCGAATGAGCAGTTCTTC.

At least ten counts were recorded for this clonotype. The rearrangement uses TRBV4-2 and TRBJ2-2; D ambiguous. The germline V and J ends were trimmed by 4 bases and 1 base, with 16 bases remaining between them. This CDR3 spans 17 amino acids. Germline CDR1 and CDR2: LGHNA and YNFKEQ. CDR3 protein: CASSPNPSSGNTGELFF. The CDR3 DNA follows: TGTGCCAGCAGCCCCAATCCGAGTTCGGGGAACACCGGGGAGCTGTTTTTT.

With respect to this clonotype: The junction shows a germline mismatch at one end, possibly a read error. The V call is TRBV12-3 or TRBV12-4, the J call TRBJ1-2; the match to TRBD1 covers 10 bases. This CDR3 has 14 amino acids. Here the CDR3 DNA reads TGTGCCAGCAGTCCCGGACAGGGGGTAGGAGGCTACGCCTTC. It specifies CASSPGQGVGGYAF.

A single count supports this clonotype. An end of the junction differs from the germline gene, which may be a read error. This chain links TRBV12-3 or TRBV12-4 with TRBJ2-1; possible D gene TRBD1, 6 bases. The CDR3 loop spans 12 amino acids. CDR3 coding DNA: TGTGCCAGAAGGGGGTGGGGAGATGAGAAGTTCTTC. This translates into CARRGWGDEKFF.

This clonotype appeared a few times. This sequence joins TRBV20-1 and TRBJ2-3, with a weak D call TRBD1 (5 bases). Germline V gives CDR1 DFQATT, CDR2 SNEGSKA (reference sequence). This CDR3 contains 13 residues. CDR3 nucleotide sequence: TGCAGCGCCACGGACACCTTCACAGATACGCAGTATTTT. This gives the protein CSATDTFTDTQYF.

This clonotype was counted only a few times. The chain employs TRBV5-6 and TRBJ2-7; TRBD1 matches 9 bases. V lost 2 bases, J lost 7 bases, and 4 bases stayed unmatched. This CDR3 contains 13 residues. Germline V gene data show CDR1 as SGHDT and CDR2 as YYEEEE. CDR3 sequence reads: CASSLQGAEEQYF. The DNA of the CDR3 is TGTGCCAGCAGCTTACAGGGGGCGGAAGAGCAGTACTTC.

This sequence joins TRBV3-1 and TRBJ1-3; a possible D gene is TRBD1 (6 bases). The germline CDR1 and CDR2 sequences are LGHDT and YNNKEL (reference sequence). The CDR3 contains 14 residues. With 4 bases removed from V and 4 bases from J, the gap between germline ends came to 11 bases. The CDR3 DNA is TGTGCCAGCAGCCCCCCAGGGGCCGGAAACACCATATATTTT. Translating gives CASSPPGAGNTIYF.

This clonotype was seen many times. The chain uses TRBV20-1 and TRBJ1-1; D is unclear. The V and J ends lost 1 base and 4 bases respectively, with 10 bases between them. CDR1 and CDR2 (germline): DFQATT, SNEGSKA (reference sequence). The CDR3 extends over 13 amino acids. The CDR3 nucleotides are TGCAGTGCTAGAGTGGCGGGGAGCACTGAAGCTTTCTTT. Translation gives CSARVAGSTEAFF.

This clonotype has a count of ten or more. The CDR3 protein is CASSLLGRGNRYF. The CDR3 nucleotides are TGTGCCAGCAGCTTGCTAGGGCGGGGTAATAGGTATTTT. The chain couples TRBV7-2 to TRBJ2-3; perhaps TRBD2 as D (6 bases). The CDR3 contains 13 residues. From germline, CDR1 is SGHTA and CDR2 FQGNSA. V lost 3 bases and J 14 bases, leaving 18 bases between the germline ends.

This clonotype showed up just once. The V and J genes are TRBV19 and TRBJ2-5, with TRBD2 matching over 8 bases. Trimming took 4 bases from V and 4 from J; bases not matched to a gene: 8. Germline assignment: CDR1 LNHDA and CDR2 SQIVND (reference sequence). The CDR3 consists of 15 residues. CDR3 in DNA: TGTGCCAGTAGTAAGCAGCGGGGGTGGGGAGAGACCCAGTACTTC. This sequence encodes CASSKQRGWGETQYF.